The clone carrying this T cell receptor beta chain was detected many times. Its target is not known. The sample is drawn from a study of molecular identifiers for immune sequencing clone quantification. V lost 1 base and J lost 4, with 10 bases in between. This CDR3 has 14 residues. Per the germline V gene, CDR1 is MNHEY and CDR2 is SMNVEV (reference sequence). Study-wide points: Detecting spiked Jurkat TCR RNA from one cell among 950,000 to 1,000,000 naive cells was reportedly possible.

Bulk TCR library preparation followed previously described methods with listed TCR primers. MiXCR, run by TCRdb on the PCR reads, gives a single entry per CDR3 protein. The table lists approximately 590,000 distinct CDR3 sequences, over 25% of them singletons. Libraries of naive CD8 cells were prepared from 20,000 to 1,000,000 sorted cells using 10%, 30% or 50% RNA. Naive CD8 T cells, phenotype CD8+CD4-CCR7+CD45RA+, were sorted. The specimen sequenced was naive CD8+ T cells from blood, with Jurkat cell RNA spiked in. Subset noted: FACS-sorted CD8+CD4-CCR7+CD45RA+ naive T cells. The J gene is TRBJ1-1, the V gene TRBV27; tentative D call: TRBD1 (5 bases). This receptor was obtained from a human donor in good health. Some libraries in this study had Jurkat cell RNA spiked in. DNA of the CDR3: TGTGCCAGCAGTTTATTGTACAGGTTCACTGAAGCTTTCTTT. This translates into CASSLLYRFTEAFF.